These 21 T cell receptor beta chains were sequenced from one sample in a study of blood T cell repertoires in COVID-19. TCRdb's table, derived via immunoSEQ multiplex PCR, lists solely in-frame clones and lacks some. The sample records some 180,000 clones, about four fifths being singletons. The sample comprised peripheral blood. Receptor source: a woman between 40 and 50 years old with COVID-19, enrolled during active disease.

This clone appeared a single time. The rearrangement links TRBV28 to TRBJ1-3; no firm D call. The V gene's germline CDR1 is MDHEN and CDR2 SYDVKM. Trimming took 7 bases from V and 8 from J, leaving 24 bases between them. The CDR3 runs to 16 residues. CDR3 sequence (DNA): TGTGCCAGCAAGGCAGACGGGGTGGAGAAGGAGGACACCATATATTTT. This gives the protein CASKADGVEKEDTIYF.

This chain links TRBV27 with TRBJ1-1; D perhaps matches TRBD1 (5 bases). The CDR3 extends over 16 amino acids. Trimming removed 8 bases at V and 5 bases at J, with 24 bases between. Germline V CDR1 and CDR2: MNHEY, SMNVEV (reference sequence). The chain's CDR3 is CASGETLLGGATEAFF. The CDR3, as DNA: TGTGCCAGCGGTGAGACTCTCCTCGGGGGAGCTACTGAAGCTTTCTTT.

This clone was recorded once. The gene calls are TRBV3-1 (or the pseudogene TRBV3-2) and TRBJ2-1; D gene uncertain. V was cut by 2 bases and J by 9 bases, with 8 bases left in between. The germline gives CDR1 LGHDT, CDR2 YNNKEL (reference sequence). This CDR3 spans 12 amino acids. The DNA for the CDR3 is TGTGCCAGCAGCCAATTCTGGAGTGAGCAGTTCTTC. Translating gives CASSQFWSEQFF.

A single count supports this clone. The chain links TRBV19 to TRBJ1-5, with 10 bases matching TRBD1. The germline gives CDR1 LNHDA, CDR2 SQIVND (reference sequence). This CDR3 spans 19 amino acids. Unmatched junction bases numbered 13, after V lost 3 bases and J lost 2 bases. The CDR3 DNA is TGTGCCAGTAGTATCTTTCGGGACAGGGGACTTCAGGGCAATCAGCCCCAGCATTTT. Translating gives CASSIFRDRGLQGNQPQHF.

The rearrangement joins TRBV6-6 to TRBJ2-7; 10 bases line up with TRBD2. This CDR3 has 16 residues. V trimming: 5 bases; J trimming: 3 bases; junction bases outside the gene matches: 10. CDR1 and CDR2 (germline): MNHNY, SVGAGI (reference sequence). The chain's CDR3 is CASSPLGSGRFYEQYF. The CDR3 nucleotides read TGTGCCAGCAGTCCCCTGGGTAGCGGGAGGTTCTACGAGCAGTACTTC.

The rearrangement uses TRBV11-2 and TRBJ1-4, with TRBD1 matching 8 bases. CDR3 size: 17 residues. J lost 3 bases, V lost 4 bases, and 10 bases had no gene match. The germline gives CDR1 SGHAT, CDR2 FQNNGV. The CDR3, as DNA: TGTGCCAGCAGCTATCTCCAGGGGGCAGCGTCTAATGAAAAACTGTTTTTT. Encoded protein: CASSYLQGAASNEKLFF.

The V call is TRBV28, the J call TRBJ1-5; 8 bases are shared with TRBD1. This CDR3 is 15 amino acids long. The V gene end was trimmed by 2 bases and the J gene end by 7 bases; junction bases not matched to a gene: 7. Germline V gene lookup returns CDR1 MDHEN and CDR2 SYDVKM. CDR3 DNA sequence: TGTGCCAGCAGTTTACGGACAGGGAGAGGACAGCCCCAGCATTTT. Translated, it gives CASSLRTGRGQPQHF.

This chain links TRBV13 with TRBJ2-7; 9 bases are shared with TRBD2. Germline values: CDR1 PRHDT, CDR2 FYEKMQ (reference sequence). The length of the CDR3 is 16 residues. V lost 5 bases, J lost 3 bases, and 11 bases stayed unmatched. The CDR3 DNA reads as TGTGCCAGCAGCACCCCGACTAGCGGAGAGCTCTACGAGCAGTACTTC. Its protein is CASSTPTSGELYEQYF.

The chain combines TRBV3-1 (or the pseudogene TRBV3-2) with TRBJ2-5; D gene unclear. CDR3 length: 14 amino acids. The V end lost 1 base, the J end lost 5 bases, and 11 bases lay between the germline ends. Germline V gene data show CDR1 as LGHDT and CDR2 as YNNKEL (reference sequence). Written as DNA, the CDR3 is TGTGCCAGCAGCCAAGTCGATACCCAGGAGACCCAGTACTTC. This sequence encodes CASSQVDTQETQYF.

V gene TRBV18 combines with J gene TRBJ2-7, with D perhaps matching TRBD1 (5 bases). The germline V and J ends were trimmed by 4 bases and 4 bases, with 11 bases remaining between them. CDR3 size: 13 residues. From germline, CDR1 is KGHSH and CDR2 LQKENI. The CDR3 DNA follows: TGTGCCAGCTCACGGGCTCAGGGATACGAGCAGTACTTC. Its translation: CASSRAQGYEQYF.

This chain joins TRBV28 and TRBJ2-7, with 9 nucleotides matching TRBD2. The CDR3 is made up of 15 amino acids. The V and J ends lost 7 bases and 1 base, in that order; junction bases with no gene match: 8. Per the germline V gene, CDR1 is MDHEN and CDR2 is SYDVKM. Written as DNA, the CDR3 is TGTGCCAGCACTACGGGCGGGAGGGAATCCTACGAGCAGTACTTC. It translates to CASTTGGRESYEQYF.

The CDR3 nucleotides are TGTGCCAGTAGTCAGGACAGCCCTGAGCAGTTCTTC. It translates to CASSQDSPEQFF. The genes are TRBV19 and TRBJ2-1; D is possibly TRBD1 (6 bases). Per germline, CDR1 LNHDA and CDR2 SQIVND (reference sequence). This CDR3 has 12 amino acids. Trimming took 5 bases from V and 9 from J, leaving 11 bases between them. Full variable domain (remainder filled in from reference TRBV19 and TRBJ2-1): DGGITQSPKYLFRKEGQNVTLSCEQNLNHDAMYWYRQDPGQGLRLIYYSQIVNDFQKGDIAEGYSVSREKKESFPLTVTSAQKNPTAFYLCASSQDSPEQFFGPGTRLTVL.

This clone was counted a single time. The chain is built from TRBV13 and TRBJ1-3; no firm D call. The CDR3 length is 13 residues. The germline CDR1 and CDR2 sequences are PRHDT and FYEKMQ (reference sequence). V lost 6 bases and J 1 base, leaving 7 bases between the germline ends. The CDR3 is CASRAPSGNTIYF. In DNA form, the CDR3 reads TGTGCCAGCAGGGCACCATCTGGAAACACCATATATTTT.

V is TRBV6-1 and J is TRBJ2-5, with 11 bases identical to TRBD1. The trim removed 2 bases at V and 1 base at J, leaving 9 bases unmatched. The CDR3 length is 18 residues. The germline V gene encodes CDR1 MNHNS and CDR2 SASEGT. CDR3: CASSEYSGTGGSQETQYF. The CDR3 DNA reads TGTGCCAGCAGTGAATACTCCGGGACAGGGGGATCCCAAGAGACCCAGTACTTC.

The chain has TRBV5-5 and TRBJ2-6; 7 bases fit TRBD1. This CDR3 has 18 amino acids. Trimming removed 4 bases from V and 0 bases from J; junction bases left unmatched: 10. Germline assignment: CDR1 SGHKS and CDR2 YYEKEE (reference sequence). CDR3 protein: CASSRYGQASSGANVLTF. DNA for the CDR3: TGTGCCAGCAGCCGGTACGGACAGGCGAGCTCTGGGGCCAACGTCCTGACTTTC.

This clone turned up a few times. The J gene is TRBJ2-1, the V gene TRBV5-4; 7 positions match TRBD1. The length of the CDR3 is 16 residues. Per germline, CDR1 SGHNT and CDR2 YYREEE (reference sequence). V lost 4 bases, J lost 7 bases, and 14 bases stayed unmatched. The DNA of the CDR3 is TGTGCCAGCAGCCAAAACAGGGGCACCCGTGGGAATGAGCAGTTCTTC. Residues: CASSQNRGTRGNEQFF. Full variable domain (remainder filled in from reference TRBV5-4 and TRBJ2-1): ETGVTQSPTHLIKTRGQQVTLRCSSQSGHNTVSWYQQALGQGPQFIFQYYREEENGRGNFPPRFSGLQFPNYSSELNVNALELDDSALYLCASSQNRGTRGNEQFFGPGTRLTVL.

The J gene is TRBJ2-1, the V gene TRBV18; 9 bases match TRBD2. V dropped 1 base and J dropped 2; count of bases not matched to a gene: 3. Germline-derived CDR1 and CDR2 are KGHSH and LQKENI. The CDR3 has 16 amino acids. The chain's CDR3 is CASSPLAGVAYNEQFF. In nucleotides, the CDR3 is TGTGCCAGCTCACCACTAGCGGGGGTTGCCTACAATGAGCAGTTCTTC.

This chain uses TRBV19 with TRBJ1-2, with 11 bases identical to TRBD1. From germline, CDR1 is LNHDA and CDR2 SQIVND (reference sequence). The length of the CDR3 is 16 residues. V was pared by 5 bases and J by 4 bases, with 9 bases of the junction left unmatched. The DNA for the CDR3 is TGTGCCAGTAGTCGCAATACCGGGACAGGGGGCTATGGCTACACCTTC. The encoded protein is CASSRNTGTGGYGYTF.

This sequence joins TRBV19 and TRBJ1-1; perhaps TRBD1 as D (5 bases). V lost 5 bases and J 6 bases, leaving 13 bases between the germline ends. There are 13 residues in the CDR3. Germline V lookup: CDR1 LNHDA, CDR2 SQIVND (reference sequence). The CDR3 bases are TGTGCCAGTAGTTCTCGTCCGGGGGCTGAAGCTTTCTTT. Translating it yields CASSSRPGAEAFF. The full variable domain, rest sourced from reference TRBV19 and TRBJ1-1, is DGGITQSPKYLFRKEGQNVTLSCEQNLNHDAMYWYRQDPGQGLRLIYYSQIVNDFQKGDIAEGYSVSREKKESFPLTVTSAQKNPTAFYLCASSSRPGAEAFFGQGTRLTVV.

The chain carries TRBV3-1 (or the pseudogene TRBV3-2) and TRBJ2-3, with D possibly being TRBD1 (6 bases). Germline V gene sequence: CDR1 LGHDT, CDR2 YNNKEL (reference sequence). The CDR3 loop spans 16 amino acids. Trimming took 5 bases from V and 6 from J, leaving 21 bases between them. CDR3 loop: CASSLSQGGPLDTQYF. The DNA of the CDR3 is TGTGCCAGCAGCTTAAGCCAAGGGGGACCCTTGGATACGCAGTATTTT.

The rearrangement links TRBV5-1 to TRBJ1-2; the D is unclear. The CDR3 is 14 amino acids. Trimming cost V 0 bases and J 3 bases, with 9 bases left between them. Per germline, CDR1 SGHRS and CDR2 YFSETQ. The CDR3 loop is CASSLAAGHYGYTF. The CDR3 DNA is TGCGCCAGCAGCTTGGCCGCAGGTCACTATGGCTACACCTTC.